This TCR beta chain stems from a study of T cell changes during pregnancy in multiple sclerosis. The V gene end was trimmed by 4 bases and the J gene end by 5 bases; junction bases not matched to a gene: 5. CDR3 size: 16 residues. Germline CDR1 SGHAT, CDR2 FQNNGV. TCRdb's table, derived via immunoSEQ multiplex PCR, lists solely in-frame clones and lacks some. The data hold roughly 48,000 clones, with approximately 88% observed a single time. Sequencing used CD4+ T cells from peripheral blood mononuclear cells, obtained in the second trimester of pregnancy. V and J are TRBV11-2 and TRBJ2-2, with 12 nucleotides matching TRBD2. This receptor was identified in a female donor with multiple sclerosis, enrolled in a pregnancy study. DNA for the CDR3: TGTGCCAGCAGCTCTCGACTAGCGGGAGCGACCGGGGAGCTGTTTTTT. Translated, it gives CASSSRLAGATGELFF.